Listed below are T cell receptor beta chains from one sample, sequenced in a study of graft-versus-host responses after intestinal transplantation. The table came from immunoSEQ multiplex PCR; TCRdb's copy has only in-frame clones and leaves some out. Here the sample spans approximately 99,000 clones, 90% to 95% being singletons. These receptors lack a known antigen. The sequencing here drew on unstimulated CD4+ T cells sorted from spleen or lymph node cells, taken before transplant. Receptor source: a human donor who was the organ donor for an intestinal transplant. Each CDR3 is given with its conserved first and last residue. Fields, in order: CDR3 length, V gene, J gene, clone size, D gene, CDR3 protein, CDR3 DNA. D genes are given only for firm matches. Size is omitted from some rows. Given values are once, few, many or a class for expanded clones.

cdr3_length: 15
v_call: TRBV7-3
j_call: TRBJ1-6
clone_size: .
d_call: TRBD1
cdr3_aa: CASSISGTGSSPLHF
cdr3_nt: TGTGCCAGCAGCATATCCGGGACAGGAAGTTCACCCCTCCACTTT

cdr3_length: 15
v_call: TRBV5-8
j_call: TRBJ1-5
clone_size: .
d_call: .
cdr3_aa: CASSLGWRGKEPQHF
cdr3_nt: TGTGCCAGCAGTCTTGGTTGGCGGGGTAAAGAGCCCCAGCATTTT

cdr3_length: 15
v_call: TRBV19
j_call: TRBJ1-1
clone_size: .
d_call: .
cdr3_aa: CASSDVAGAATEAFF
cdr3_nt: TGTGCCAGTAGCGATGTGGCGGGGGCAGCGACTGAAGCTTTCTTT

cdr3_length: 12
v_call: TRBV6-5
j_call: TRBJ1-1
clone_size: .
d_call: .
cdr3_aa: CASSYPVTEAFF
cdr3_nt: TGTGCCAGCAGTTATCCTGTCACTGAAGCTTTCTTT

cdr3_length: 15
v_call: TRBV9
j_call: TRBJ1-2
clone_size: .
d_call: .
cdr3_aa: CASSEGGWANYGYTF
cdr3_nt: TGTGCCAGCAGCGAAGGAGGCTGGGCTAACTATGGCTACACCTTC

cdr3_length: 14
v_call: TRBV29-1
j_call: TRBJ2-5
clone_size: .
d_call: TRBD1
cdr3_aa: CSVKDRGPGETQYF
cdr3_nt: TGCAGCGTTAAGGACAGGGGGCCAGGGGAGACCCAGTACTTC

cdr3_length: 14
v_call: TRBV10-3
j_call: TRBJ2-5
clone_size: .
d_call: TRBD1
cdr3_aa: CAISIQGSEETQYF
cdr3_nt: TGTGCCATCAGTATACAGGGGAGTGAGGAGACCCAGTACTTC

cdr3_length: 19
v_call: TRBV5-1
j_call: TRBJ2-3
clone_size: .
d_call: .
cdr3_aa: CASSYYPGPSATSTDTQYF
cdr3_nt: TGCGCCAGCAGCTACTATCCGGGACCTAGCGCTACTAGCACAGATACGCAGTATTTT

cdr3_length: 15
v_call: TRBV5-4
j_call: TRBJ2-4
clone_size: .
d_call: TRBD2
cdr3_aa: CASSFRLAGTNIQYF
cdr3_nt: TGTGCCAGCAGCTTTAGGCTAGCGGGGACAAACATTCAGTACTTC

cdr3_length: 15
v_call: TRBV19
j_call: TRBJ1-4
clone_size: .
d_call: TRBD1
cdr3_aa: CASSMRRTGNEKLFF
cdr3_nt: TGTGCCAGTAGTATGAGGAGGACAGGCAATGAAAAACTGTTTTTT

cdr3_length: 14
v_call: TRBV19
j_call: TRBJ2-7
clone_size: once
d_call: TRBD1
cdr3_aa: CASSIGQGFYEQYF
cdr3_nt: TGTGCCAGTAGTATAGGACAGGGGTTCTACGAGCAGTACTTC

cdr3_length: 14
v_call: TRBV7-2
j_call: TRBJ1-6
clone_size: .
d_call: .
cdr3_aa: CASSLGQGRSPLHF
cdr3_nt: TGTGCCAGCAGCTTGGGGCAGGGTCGTTCACCCCTCCACTTT

cdr3_length: 15
v_call: TRBV2
j_call: TRBJ2-1
clone_size: .
d_call: .
cdr3_aa: CASTQTKLTYNEQFF
cdr3_nt: TGTGCCAGCACCCAGACCAAACTAACCTACAATGAGCAGTTCTTC

cdr3_length: 16
v_call: TRBV27
j_call: TRBJ2-1
clone_size: .
d_call: TRBD2
cdr3_aa: CATHMRGGGGNNEQFF
cdr3_nt: TGTGCCACCCATATGAGAGGCGGGGGGGGCAACAATGAGCAGTTCTTC

cdr3_length: 15
v_call: TRBV4-2
j_call: TRBJ1-2
clone_size: .
d_call: TRBD1
cdr3_aa: CASSSKDRANYGYTF
cdr3_nt: TGTGCCAGCAGCTCAAAAGACAGGGCTAACTATGGCTACACCTTC

cdr3_length: 15
v_call: TRBV4-3
j_call: TRBJ1-3
clone_size: .
d_call: TRBD1
cdr3_aa: CASSQETGGGNTIYF
cdr3_nt: TGCGCCAGCAGCCAAGAGACAGGGGGTGGAAACACCATATATTTT

cdr3_length: 14
v_call: TRBV28
j_call: TRBJ1-4
clone_size: .
d_call: TRBD1
cdr3_aa: CASSLTGEREKLFF
cdr3_nt: TGTGCCAGCAGTTTAACAGGGGAAAGGGAAAAACTGTTTTTT

cdr3_length: 16
v_call: TRBV18
j_call: TRBJ1-5
clone_size: .
d_call: TRBD1
cdr3_aa: CASSGQPTYSNQPQHF
cdr3_nt: TGTGCCAGCTCGGGACAGCCTACTTATAGCAATCAGCCCCAGCATTTT

cdr3_length: 14
v_call: TRBV18
j_call: TRBJ2-7
clone_size: .
d_call: .
cdr3_aa: CASSLRRDSYEQYF
cdr3_nt: TGTGCCAGCTCCCTCCGCAGGGACTCCTACGAGCAGTACTTC

cdr3_length: 15
v_call: TRBV7-3
j_call: TRBJ2-1
clone_size: .
d_call: TRBD2
cdr3_aa: CASSLYGLAGNEQFF
cdr3_nt: TGTGCCAGCAGCTTATACGGACTAGCTGGCAATGAGCAGTTCTTC

cdr3_length: 13
v_call: TRBV11-2
j_call: TRBJ2-5
clone_size: .
d_call: .
cdr3_aa: CASSFGREETQYF
cdr3_nt: TGTGCCAGCAGCTTCGGCAGGGAAGAGACCCAGTACTTC

cdr3_length: 15
v_call: TRBV14
j_call: TRBJ1-1
clone_size: .
d_call: .
cdr3_aa: CASSQRALVGTEAFF
cdr3_nt: TGTGCCAGCAGCCAAAGAGCACTGGTCGGGACTGAAGCTTTCTTT

cdr3_length: 13
v_call: TRBV23-1
j_call: TRBJ2-7
clone_size: once
d_call: .
cdr3_aa: CASSQDGVYEQYF
cdr3_nt: TGCGCCAGCAGTCAAGATGGAGTCTACGAGCAGTACTTC

cdr3_length: 16
v_call: TRBV28
j_call: TRBJ1-5
clone_size: .
d_call: TRBD1
cdr3_aa: CASSLVQGQGNQPQHF
cdr3_nt: TGTGCCAGCAGTTTAGTCCAGGGACAGGGTAATCAGCCCCAGCATTTT

cdr3_length: 17
v_call: TRBV7-2
j_call: TRBJ2-3
clone_size: once
d_call: TRBD2
cdr3_aa: CASRPSGGPRGTDTQYF
cdr3_nt: TGTGCCAGCAGGCCCTCGGGGGGGCCCCGGGGCACAGATACGCAGTATTTT

cdr3_length: 16
v_call: TRBV4-1
j_call: TRBJ2-1
clone_size: .
d_call: TRBD2
cdr3_aa: CASSHIAGMSYNEQFF
cdr3_nt: TGCGCCAGCAGCCACATAGCGGGGATGTCCTACAATGAGCAGTTCTTC

cdr3_length: 15
v_call: TRBV27
j_call: TRBJ2-1
clone_size: .
d_call: .
cdr3_aa: CASSFRGSSYNEQFF
cdr3_nt: TGTGCCAGCAGTTTTCGGGGAAGCTCCTACAATGAGCAGTTCTTC

cdr3_length: 17
v_call: TRBV2
j_call: TRBJ1-2
clone_size: .
d_call: .
cdr3_aa: CASSEDAGRSTFYGYTF
cdr3_nt: TGTGCCAGCAGTGAAGATGCAGGCCGATCAACCTTCTATGGCTACACCTTC

cdr3_length: 16
v_call: TRBV7-9
j_call: TRBJ2-2
clone_size: .
d_call: TRBD1
cdr3_aa: CASSFSTGLLTGELFF
cdr3_nt: TGTGCCAGCAGCTTCTCGACAGGGCTTCTCACCGGGGAGCTGTTTTTT

cdr3_length: 14
v_call: TRBV4-1
j_call: TRBJ2-1
clone_size: .
d_call: .
cdr3_aa: CASSQEFAYNEQFF
cdr3_nt: TGCGCCAGCAGCCAAGAGTTCGCCTACAATGAGCAGTTCTTC

cdr3_length: 14
v_call: TRBV6-5
j_call: TRBJ2-7
clone_size: .
d_call: TRBD1
cdr3_aa: CASSRTGGSHEQYF
cdr3_nt: TGTGCCAGCAGTCGGACAGGGGGGAGCCACGAGCAGTACTTC

cdr3_length: 15
v_call: TRBV5-1
j_call: TRBJ2-7
clone_size: .
d_call: TRBD1
cdr3_aa: CASSYQGAETYEQYF
cdr3_nt: TGCGCCAGCAGTTACCAGGGGGCGGAAACCTACGAGCAGTACTTC

cdr3_length: 19
v_call: TRBV11-2
j_call: TRBJ2-7
clone_size: .
d_call: TRBD1
cdr3_aa: CASSLGGGQGRLPFYEQYF
cdr3_nt: TGTGCCAGCAGCTTAGGAGGGGGACAGGGGCGGCTTCCGTTCTACGAGCAGTACTTC

cdr3_length: 13
v_call: TRBV14
j_call: TRBJ1-2
clone_size: .
d_call: .
cdr3_aa: CASSHAGNYGYTF
cdr3_nt: TGTGCCAGCAGCCATGCAGGGAACTATGGCTACACCTTC

cdr3_length: 13
v_call: TRBV29-1
j_call: TRBJ1-2
clone_size: .
d_call: .
cdr3_aa: CSVVSPSDWGYTF
cdr3_nt: TGCAGCGTTGTATCACCTTCCGACTGGGGCTACACCTTC

cdr3_length: 15
v_call: TRBV4-2
j_call: TRBJ2-7
clone_size: .
d_call: .
cdr3_aa: CASSQVMGQSYEQYF
cdr3_nt: TGTGCCAGCAGCCAAGTAATGGGACAATCCTACGAGCAGTACTTC

cdr3_length: 16
v_call: TRBV7-3
j_call: TRBJ2-1
clone_size: .
d_call: TRBD2
cdr3_aa: CASSSGLAGGYNEQFF
cdr3_nt: TGTGCCAGCAGCTCCGGACTAGCGGGGGGTTACAATGAGCAGTTCTTC

cdr3_length: 10
v_call: TRBV20-1
j_call: TRBJ1-1
clone_size: .
d_call: .
cdr3_aa: CSARVVEAFF
cdr3_nt: TGCAGTGCTAGAGTCGTGGAAGCTTTCTTT

cdr3_length: 17
v_call: TRBV5-6
j_call: TRBJ2-7
clone_size: .
d_call: TRBD2
cdr3_aa: CASSLGLAGGPRNEQYF
cdr3_nt: TGTGCCAGCAGCTTGGGACTAGCGGGGGGCCCTCGGAACGAGCAGTACTTC

cdr3_length: 14
v_call: TRBV7-8
j_call: TRBJ2-7
clone_size: .
d_call: TRBD2
cdr3_aa: CASTTGTSSYEQYF
cdr3_nt: TGTGCCAGCACGACCGGGACTAGTAGCTACGAGCAGTACTTC

cdr3_length: 12
v_call: TRBV2
j_call: TRBJ1-3
clone_size: .
d_call: .
cdr3_aa: CASSDLGNTIYF
cdr3_nt: TGTGCCAGCAGTGATCTGGGAAACACCATATATTTT